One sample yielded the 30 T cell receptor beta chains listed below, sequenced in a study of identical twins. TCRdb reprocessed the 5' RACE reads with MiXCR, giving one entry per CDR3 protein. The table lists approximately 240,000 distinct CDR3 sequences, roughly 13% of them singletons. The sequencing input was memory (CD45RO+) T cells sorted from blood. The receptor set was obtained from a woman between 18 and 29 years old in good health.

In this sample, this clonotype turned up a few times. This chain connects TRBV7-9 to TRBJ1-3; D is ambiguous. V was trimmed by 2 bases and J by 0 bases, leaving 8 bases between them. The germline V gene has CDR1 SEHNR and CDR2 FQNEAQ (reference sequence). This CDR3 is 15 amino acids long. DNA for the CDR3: TGTGCCAGCAGCTTAATGTCCAGCTCTGGAAACACCATATATTTT. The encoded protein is CASSLMSSSGNTIYF.

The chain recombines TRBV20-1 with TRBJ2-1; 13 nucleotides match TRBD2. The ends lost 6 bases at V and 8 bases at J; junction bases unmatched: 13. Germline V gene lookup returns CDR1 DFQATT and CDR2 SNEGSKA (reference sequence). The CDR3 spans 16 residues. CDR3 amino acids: CSATPTSGRPGDEQFF. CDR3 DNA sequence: TGCAGTGCAACCCCGACTAGCGGGAGGCCAGGGGATGAGCAGTTCTTC.

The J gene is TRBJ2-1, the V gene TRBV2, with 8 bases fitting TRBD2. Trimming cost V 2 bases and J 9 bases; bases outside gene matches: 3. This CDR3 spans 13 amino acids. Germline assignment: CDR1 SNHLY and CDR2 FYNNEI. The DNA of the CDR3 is TGTGCCAGCAGTGAACGGGAGGGCCGTGAGCAGTTCTTC. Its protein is CASSEREGREQFF. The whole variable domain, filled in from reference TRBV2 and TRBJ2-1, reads EPEVTQTPSHQVTQMGQEVILRCVPISNHLYFYWYRQILGQKVEFLVSFYNNEISEKSEIFDDQFSVERPDGSNFTLKIRSTKLEDSAMYFCASSEREGREQFFGPGTRLTVL.

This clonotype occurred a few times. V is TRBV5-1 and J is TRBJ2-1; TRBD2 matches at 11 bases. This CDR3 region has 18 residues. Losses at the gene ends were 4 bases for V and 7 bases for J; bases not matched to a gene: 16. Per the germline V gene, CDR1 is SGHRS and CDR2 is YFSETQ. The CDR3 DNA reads TGCGCCAGCAGCGTCCGTCTCCTCCTAGCGGGAGGCTGGAATGAGCAGTTCTTC. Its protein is CASSVRLLLAGGWNEQFF.

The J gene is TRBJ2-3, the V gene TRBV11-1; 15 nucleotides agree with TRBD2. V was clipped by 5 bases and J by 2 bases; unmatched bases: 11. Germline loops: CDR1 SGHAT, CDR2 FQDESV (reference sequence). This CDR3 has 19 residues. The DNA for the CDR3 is TGTGCCAGCAGCGAGCCGGGACTAGCGGGAGGTTTCCCCACAGATACGCAGTATTTT. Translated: CASSEPGLAGGFPTDTQYF.

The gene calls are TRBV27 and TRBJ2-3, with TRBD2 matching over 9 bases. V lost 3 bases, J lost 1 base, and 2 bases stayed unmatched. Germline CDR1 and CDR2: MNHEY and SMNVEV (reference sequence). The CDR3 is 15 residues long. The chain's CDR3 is CASSFQRGGTDTQYF. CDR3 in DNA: TGTGCCAGCAGTTTCCAGCGGGGGGGCACAGATACGCAGTATTTT.

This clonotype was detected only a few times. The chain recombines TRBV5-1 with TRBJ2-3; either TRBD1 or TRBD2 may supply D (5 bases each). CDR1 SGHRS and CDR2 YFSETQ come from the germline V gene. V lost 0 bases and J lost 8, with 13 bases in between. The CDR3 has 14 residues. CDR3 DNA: TGCGCCAGCAGCTTGGCCGGGACGGAAGGTACGCAGTATTTT. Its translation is CASSLAGTEGTQYF.

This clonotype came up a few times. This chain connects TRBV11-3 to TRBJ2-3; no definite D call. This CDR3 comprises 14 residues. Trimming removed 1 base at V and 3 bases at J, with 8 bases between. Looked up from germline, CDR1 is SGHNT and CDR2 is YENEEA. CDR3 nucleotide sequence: TGTGCCAGCAGCTTAGGGGCAGTAACAGATACGCAGTATTTT. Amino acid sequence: CASSLGAVTDTQYF.

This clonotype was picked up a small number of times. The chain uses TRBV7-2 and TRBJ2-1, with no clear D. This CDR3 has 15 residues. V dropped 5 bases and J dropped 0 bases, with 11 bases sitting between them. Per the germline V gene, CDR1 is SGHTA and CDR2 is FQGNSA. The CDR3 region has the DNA TGTGCCAGCAGCCGGCAAGCGAGCTCCTACAATGAGCAGTTCTTC. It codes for CASSRQASSYNEQFF.

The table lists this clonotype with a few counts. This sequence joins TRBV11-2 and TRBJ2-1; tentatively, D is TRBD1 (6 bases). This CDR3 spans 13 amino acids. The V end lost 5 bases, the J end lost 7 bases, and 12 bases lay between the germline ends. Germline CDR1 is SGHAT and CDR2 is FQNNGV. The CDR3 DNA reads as TGTGCCAGCAGCCCAAACAGGGTAAATGAGCAGTTCTTC. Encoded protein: CASSPNRVNEQFF.

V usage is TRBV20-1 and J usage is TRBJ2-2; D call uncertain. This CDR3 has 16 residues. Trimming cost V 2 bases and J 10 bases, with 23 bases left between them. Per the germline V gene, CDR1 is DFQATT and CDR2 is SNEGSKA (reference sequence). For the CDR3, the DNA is TGCAGTGCTAGAAGGACCGTAGGGCCCTCTCCCGTGGAGCTGTTTTTT. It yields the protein CSARRTVGPSPVELFF.

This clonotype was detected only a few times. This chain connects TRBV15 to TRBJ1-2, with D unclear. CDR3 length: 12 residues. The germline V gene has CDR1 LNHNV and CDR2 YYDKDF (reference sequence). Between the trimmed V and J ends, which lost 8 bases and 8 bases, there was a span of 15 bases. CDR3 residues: CATSLGGLGYTF. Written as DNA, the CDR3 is TGTGCCACCTCCCTAGGAGGTTTGGGCTACACCTTC.

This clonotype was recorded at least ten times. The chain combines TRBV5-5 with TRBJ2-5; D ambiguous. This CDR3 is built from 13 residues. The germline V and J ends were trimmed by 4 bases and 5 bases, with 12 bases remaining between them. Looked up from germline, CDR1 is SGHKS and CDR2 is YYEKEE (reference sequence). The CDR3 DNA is TGTGCCAGCAGCCAAGGGTTGACGGAGACCCAGTACTTC. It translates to CASSQGLTETQYF.

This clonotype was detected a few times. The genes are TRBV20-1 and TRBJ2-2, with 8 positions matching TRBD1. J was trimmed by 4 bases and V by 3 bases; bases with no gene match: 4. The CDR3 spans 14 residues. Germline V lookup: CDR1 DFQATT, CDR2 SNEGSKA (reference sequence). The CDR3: CSARAGQGTGELFF. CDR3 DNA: TGCAGTGCTAGGGCCGGACAGGGCACCGGGGAGCTGTTTTTT.

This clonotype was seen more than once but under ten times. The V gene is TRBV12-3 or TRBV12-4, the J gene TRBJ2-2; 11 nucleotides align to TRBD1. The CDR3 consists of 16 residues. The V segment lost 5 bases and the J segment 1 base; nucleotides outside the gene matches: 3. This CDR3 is CASSTGTGGNTGELFF. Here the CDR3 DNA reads TGTGCCAGCAGTACAGGGACAGGGGGGAACACCGGGGAGCTGTTTTTT.

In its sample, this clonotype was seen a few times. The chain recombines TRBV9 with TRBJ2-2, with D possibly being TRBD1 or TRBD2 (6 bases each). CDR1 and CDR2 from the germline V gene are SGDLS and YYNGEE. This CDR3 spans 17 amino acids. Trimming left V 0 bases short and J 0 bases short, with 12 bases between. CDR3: CASSVEYGGANTGELFF. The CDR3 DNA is TGTGCCAGCAGCGTAGAGTACGGGGGCGCGAACACCGGGGAGCTGTTTTTT. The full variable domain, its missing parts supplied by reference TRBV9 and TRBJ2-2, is DSGVTQTPKHLITATGQRVTLRCSPRSGDLSVYWYQQSLDQGLQFLIQYYNGEERAKGNILERFSAQQFPDLHSELNLSSLELGDSALYFCASSVEYGGANTGELFFGEGSRLTVL.

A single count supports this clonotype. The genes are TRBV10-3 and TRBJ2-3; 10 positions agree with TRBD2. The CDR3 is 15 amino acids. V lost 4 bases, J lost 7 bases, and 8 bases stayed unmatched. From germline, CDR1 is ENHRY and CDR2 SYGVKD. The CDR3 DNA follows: TGTGCCATCAGTGGTGAGCGGGGGGGCGGTCATACGCAGTATTTT. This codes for CAISGERGGGHTQYF.

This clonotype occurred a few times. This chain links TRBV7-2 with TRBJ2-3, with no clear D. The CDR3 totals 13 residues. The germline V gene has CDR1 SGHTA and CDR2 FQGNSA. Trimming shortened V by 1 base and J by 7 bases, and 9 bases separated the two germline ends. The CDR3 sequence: CASSLEFTYTQYF. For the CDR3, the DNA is TGTGCCAGCAGCTTAGAGTTTACCTATACGCAGTATTTT.

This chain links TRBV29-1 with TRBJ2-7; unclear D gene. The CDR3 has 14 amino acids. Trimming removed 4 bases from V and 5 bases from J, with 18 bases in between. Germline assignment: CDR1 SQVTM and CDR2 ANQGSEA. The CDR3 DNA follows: TGCAGCGTTGTGGGTCTTGCGTTTAGGGACGAGCAGTACTTC. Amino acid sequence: CSVVGLAFRDEQYF.

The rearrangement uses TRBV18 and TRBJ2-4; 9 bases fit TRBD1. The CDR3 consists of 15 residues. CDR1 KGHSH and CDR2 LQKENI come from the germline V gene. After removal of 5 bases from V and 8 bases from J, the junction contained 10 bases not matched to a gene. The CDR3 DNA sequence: TGTGCCAGCTCATCGGACGTACAGGGGGCATACATTCAGTACTTC. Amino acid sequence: CASSSDVQGAYIQYF.

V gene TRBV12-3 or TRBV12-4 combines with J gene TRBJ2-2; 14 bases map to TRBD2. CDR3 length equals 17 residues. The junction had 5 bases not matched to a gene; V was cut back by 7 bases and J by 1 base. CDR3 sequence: CASTRTSGRLNTGELFF. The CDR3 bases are TGTGCCAGCACCAGGACTAGCGGGAGGTTGAACACCGGGGAGCTGTTTTTT.

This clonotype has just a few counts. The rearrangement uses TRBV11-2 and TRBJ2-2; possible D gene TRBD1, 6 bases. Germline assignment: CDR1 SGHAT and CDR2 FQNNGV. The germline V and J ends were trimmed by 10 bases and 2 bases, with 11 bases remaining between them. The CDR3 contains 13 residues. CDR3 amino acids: CAILGGNTGELFF. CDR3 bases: TGTGCCATCCTAGGGGGAAACACCGGGGAGCTGTTTTTT.

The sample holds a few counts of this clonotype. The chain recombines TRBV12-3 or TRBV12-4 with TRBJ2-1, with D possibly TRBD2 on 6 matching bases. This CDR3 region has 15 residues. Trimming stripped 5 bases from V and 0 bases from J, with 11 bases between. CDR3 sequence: CASSPPAGSYNEQFF. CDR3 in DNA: TGTGCCAGCAGTCCCCCAGCGGGCTCCTACAATGAGCAGTTCTTC.

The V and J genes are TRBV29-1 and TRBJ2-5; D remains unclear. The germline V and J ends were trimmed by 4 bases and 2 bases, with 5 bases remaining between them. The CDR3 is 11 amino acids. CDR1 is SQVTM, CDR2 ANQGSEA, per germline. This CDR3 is CSVVVQETQYF. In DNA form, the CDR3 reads TGCAGCGTTGTCGTACAAGAGACCCAGTACTTC.

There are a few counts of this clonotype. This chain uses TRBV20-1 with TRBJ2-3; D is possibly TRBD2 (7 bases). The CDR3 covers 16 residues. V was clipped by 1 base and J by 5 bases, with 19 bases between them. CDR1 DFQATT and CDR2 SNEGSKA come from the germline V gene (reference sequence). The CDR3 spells CSARGGRGVEGDTQYF. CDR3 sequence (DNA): TGCAGTGCTAGAGGGGGGAGGGGGGTGGAGGGAGATACGCAGTATTTT.

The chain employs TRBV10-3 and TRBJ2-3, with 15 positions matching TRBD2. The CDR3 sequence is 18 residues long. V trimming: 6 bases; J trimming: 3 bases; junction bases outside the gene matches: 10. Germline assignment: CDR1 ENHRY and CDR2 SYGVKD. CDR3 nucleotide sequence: TGTGCCATCAGGCCCGGACTAGCGGGAGGGCGGTGGACAGATACGCAGTATTTT. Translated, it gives CAIRPGLAGGRWTDTQYF.

In DNA, the CDR3 is TGTGCCAGTACGATCAGGGTAATAGGGGAGCCCCAGCATTTT. Translating it yields CASTIRVIGEPQHF. This chain links TRBV19 with TRBJ1-5, with a weak D call TRBD1 (5 bases). Germline V CDR1 and CDR2: LNHDA, SQIVND (reference sequence). V dropped 7 bases and J dropped 8 bases, with 18 bases sitting between them. There are 14 residues in the CDR3.

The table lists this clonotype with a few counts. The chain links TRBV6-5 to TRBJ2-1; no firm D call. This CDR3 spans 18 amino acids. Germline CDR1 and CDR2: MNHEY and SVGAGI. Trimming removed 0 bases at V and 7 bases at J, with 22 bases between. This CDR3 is CASSYSNKGLGSMNEQFF. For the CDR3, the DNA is TGTGCCAGCAGTTACTCGAACAAAGGGCTAGGAAGTATGAATGAGCAGTTCTTC.

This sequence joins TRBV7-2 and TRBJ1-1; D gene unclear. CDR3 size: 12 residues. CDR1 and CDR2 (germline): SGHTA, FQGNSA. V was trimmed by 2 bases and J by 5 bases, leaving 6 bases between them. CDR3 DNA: TGTGCCAGCAGCTTACGGAGGACTGAAGCTTTCTTT. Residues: CASSLRRTEAFF.

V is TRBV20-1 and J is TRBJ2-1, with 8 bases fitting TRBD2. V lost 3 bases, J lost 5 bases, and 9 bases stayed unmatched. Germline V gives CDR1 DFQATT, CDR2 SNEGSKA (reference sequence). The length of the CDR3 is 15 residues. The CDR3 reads CSASRWGLGNNEQFF. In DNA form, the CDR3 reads TGCAGTGCTAGTAGATGGGGACTAGGTAACAATGAGCAGTTCTTC.